The 21 T cell receptor beta chains in this list originate from one sample, sequenced in a study of human T cells and chemical hapten exposure. Each CDR3 protein gets one entry after TCRdb re-called the RACE reads with MiXCR. The table has approximately 60,000 distinct CDR3 sequences, 7% to 10% seen once. Specified time point: patch test 1, 2 weeks after DPC sensitization. Treatment in this sample: therapeutic diphenylcyclopropenone sensitization with weekly scalp DPC. Here the sequenced sample was whole blood, taken in connection with sensitization to the hapten diphenylcyclopropenone (DPC). These receptors were obtained from a woman aged 40 to 55 with alopecia areata. Some clones in this sample may be carry-over from other donors' samples.

This clonotype was recorded at least ten times. This sequence joins TRBV5-5 and TRBJ2-2; no clear D. Germline-derived CDR1 and CDR2 are SGHKS and YYEKEE (reference sequence). The CDR3 length is 13 residues. The V end lost 0 bases, the J end lost 12 bases, and 12 bases lay between the germline ends. CDR3 coding DNA: TGTGCCAGCAGCTTGGACATCGTGGGGAAGCTGTTTTTT. Residues: CASSLDIVGKLFF.

This clonotype has ten or more counts. The rearrangement links TRBV12-3 or TRBV12-4 to TRBJ1-1; 10 bases are a match to TRBD1. This CDR3 spans 14 amino acids. V was pared by 3 bases and J by 4 bases, with 2 bases of the junction left unmatched. CDR3 region: CASSFGQGVTEAFF. CDR3 bases: TGTGCCAGCAGTTTCGGACAGGGGGTCACTGAAGCTTTCTTT.

The table lists this clonotype with many counts. The chain combines TRBV4-3 with TRBJ1-3, with D maybe TRBD1 (6 bases). V was trimmed by 0 bases and J by 0 bases, leaving 9 bases between them. CDR1 LGHNA and CDR2 YSLEER come from the germline V gene. CDR3 size: 16 residues. For the CDR3, the DNA is TGCGCCAGCAGCCAAGATTGGGGGGCCTCTGGAAACACCATATATTTT. Translating gives CASSQDWGASGNTIYF.

There are a few counts of this clonotype. The chain carries TRBV25-1 and TRBJ1-4; D unresolved. Germline V CDR1 and CDR2: MGHDK, SYGVNS. This CDR3 spans 13 amino acids. Trimming left V 6 bases short and J 5 bases short, with 10 bases between. The chain's CDR3 is CASSGTVNEKLFF. The DNA for the CDR3 is TGTGCCAGCAGCGGCACAGTCAATGAAAAACTGTTTTTT.

This clonotype was detected once. The CDR3 region has the DNA TGCGCCAGCACGAGCACCTACGAGCAGTACTTC. It codes for CASTSTYEQYF. V and J are TRBV10-2 and TRBJ2-7, with no clear D. The V end was cut by 7 bases, the J end by 2 bases, with 6 bases between. Germline V gene data show CDR1 as WSHSY and CDR2 as SAAADI. CDR3 length: 11 amino acids.

This clonotype was detected many times. A read error may produce the germline difference seen at one junction end. The rearrangement links TRBV7-6 to TRBJ2-1; the match to TRBD2 covers 10 bases. Germline V CDR1 and CDR2: SGHVS, FNYEAQ. The CDR3 is made up of 13 amino acids. The CDR3 nucleotides read TGTGCCAGCAGCTTAGCGGAGCGGGGGGGCATGGTCTTC. It translates to CASSLAERGGMVF.

Many counts were recorded for this clonotype. The chain recombines TRBV6-1 with TRBJ2-3; D possibly matches TRBD1 or TRBD2 (6 bases each). CDR1 and CDR2 (germline): MNHNS, SASEGT. This CDR3 is built from 13 residues. V lost 7 bases and J lost 12, with 20 bases in between. For the CDR3, the DNA is TGTGCCAGCATGATCCAGGGAGGTGGGGGCCAGTATTTT. It codes for CASMIQGGGGQYF.

This clonotype occurred many times. The chain couples TRBV2 to TRBJ2-7; D gene uncertain. CDR1 and CDR2 (germline): SNHLY, FYNNEI. Trimming took 7 bases from V and 4 from J, leaving 8 bases between them. This CDR3 spans 11 amino acids. This CDR3 reads CASIARYEQYF. The CDR3 bases are TGTGCCAGCATTGCGAGGTACGAGCAGTACTTC. Full variable domain (missing parts from reference TRBV2 and TRBJ2-7): EPEVTQTPSHQVTQMGQEVILRCVPISNHLYFYWYRQILGQKVEFLVSFYNNEISEKSEIFDDQFSVERPDGSNFTLKIRSTKLEDSAMYFCASIARYEQYFGPGTRLTVT.

This clonotype has more than one count but fewer than ten. The chain combines TRBV27 with TRBJ2-7; 9 nucleotides match TRBD1. The germline V gene encodes CDR1 MNHEY and CDR2 SMNVEV (reference sequence). The V segment lost 4 bases and the J segment 3 bases; nucleotides outside the gene matches: 10. The CDR3 runs to 16 residues. The CDR3: CASSSNPGQGGYEQYF. The CDR3 DNA reads TGTGCCAGCAGTTCCAATCCGGGACAGGGAGGCTACGAGCAGTACTTC.

This clonotype has ten or more counts. V and J are TRBV3-1 and TRBJ1-4; no reliable D call. The germline CDR1 and CDR2 sequences are LGHDT and YNNKEL (reference sequence). There are 16 residues in the CDR3. V was shortened by 0 bases and J by 8 bases, with 16 bases between the two germline ends. The CDR3 region is CASSQEAYSGREKLFF. The CDR3 coding sequence is TGTGCCAGCAGCCAAGAAGCTTACAGTGGTCGGGAAAAACTGTTTTTT.

This clonotype has ten or more counts. CDR3: CASSLYTKNTEAFF. The CDR3 coding sequence is TGTGCCAGCAGCCTCTACACCAAAAACACTGAAGCTTTCTTT. The chain carries TRBV3-1 and TRBJ1-1; D gene unclear. Deletions cut 4 bases from V and 2 bases from J, with 11 bases between. CDR3 length equals 14 residues. The germline CDR1 and CDR2 sequences are LGHDT and YNNKEL (reference sequence). Variable domain in full (rest from reference TRBV3-1 and TRBJ1-1): DTAVSQTPKYLVTQMGNDKSIKCEQNLGHDTMYWYKQDSKKFLKIMFSYNNKELIINETVPNRFSPKSPDKAHLNLHINSLELGDSAVYFCASSLYTKNTEAFFGQGTRLTVV.

This clonotype has a count of ten or more. V usage is TRBV24-1 and J usage is TRBJ1-5; maybe TRBD1 (5 bases). The ends were cut back, 2 bases at V and 11 bases at J, with 18 bases in the middle. The V gene's germline CDR1 is KGHDR and CDR2 SFDVKD. The CDR3 contains 15 residues. The CDR3 nucleotides are TGTGCCACCAGTGATTCGGGGCAGGACTGGGTGGCCCAGCATTTT. Translating it yields CATSDSGQDWVAQHF.

This clonotype was recorded many times. The rearrangement uses TRBV28 and TRBJ1-6; D perhaps matches TRBD1 (5 bases). The CDR3 consists of 14 residues. Germline lookup yields CDR1 MDHEN and CDR2 SYDVKM. Deletions cut 7 bases from V and 7 bases from J, with 14 bases between. The DNA for the CDR3 is TGTGCCAGCAATATGGGGCAGTGGAATTCACCCCTCCACTTT. Residues: CASNMGQWNSPLHF.

This clonotype was seen repeatedly, ten times or more. The gene calls are TRBV2 and TRBJ1-6; TRBD1 agrees at 8 bases. J lost 7 bases, V lost 10 bases, and 6 bases had no gene match. The germline V gene encodes CDR1 SNHLY and CDR2 FYNNEI. This CDR3 is 13 amino acids long. CDR3 protein: CATQGAKNSPLHF. CDR3 coding DNA: TGTGCCACTCAGGGGGCGAAGAATTCACCCCTCCACTTT. The variable domain in full, completed from reference TRBV2 and TRBJ1-6, reads EPEVTQTPSHQVTQMGQEVILRCVPISNHLYFYWYRQILGQKVEFLVSFYNNEISEKSEIFDDQFSVERPDGSNFTLKIRSTKLEDSAMYFCATQGAKNSPLHFGNGTRLTVT.

The chain links TRBV3-1 to TRBJ2-7; D ambiguous. The CDR3 is 15 amino acids. CDR1 and CDR2 (germline): LGHDT, YNNKEL (reference sequence). The V end was cut by 6 bases, the J end by 1 base, with 16 bases between. The CDR3 sequence: CASSSSPDISYEQYF. The CDR3, as DNA: TGTGCCAGCAGTTCCAGCCCTGACATTTCCTACGAGCAGTACTTC.

The chain carries TRBV28 and TRBJ2-2; tentative D call: TRBD2 (7 bases). Germline V CDR1 and CDR2: MDHEN, SYDVKM. The CDR3 loop spans 15 amino acids. Trimming pared 3 bases from V and 4 bases from J, leaving 12 bases between. The CDR3 loop is CASSFRGGRTGELFF. In nucleotides, the CDR3 is TGTGCCAGCAGTTTCAGGGGAGGGCGCACCGGGGAGCTGTTTTTT. Full variable domain (outside the CDR3, taken from reference TRBV28 and TRBJ2-2): DVKVTQSSRYLVKRTGEKVFLECVQDMDHENMFWYRQDPGLGLRLIYFSYDVKMKEKGDIPEGYSVSREKKERFSLILESASTNQTSMYLCASSFRGGRTGELFFGEGSRLTVL.

This clonotype was observed a handful of times. The chain links TRBV7-2 to TRBJ2-7; D ambiguous. Germline CDR1 is SGHTA and CDR2 is FQGNSA. The CDR3 length is 14 residues. Trimming cost V 4 bases and J 1 base, with 11 bases left between them. The DNA for the CDR3 is TGTGCCAGCAGCTCCTCTAGGCTATCCTACGAGCAGTACTTC. Its protein product is CASSSSRLSYEQYF.

The CDR3 bases are TGTGCCAGCAGTTTAAGGGGACTAGCGGGTCGCTACGAGCAGTACTTC. Translating gives CASSLRGLAGRYEQYF. The chain links TRBV27 to TRBJ2-7; 12 positions match TRBD2. CDR1 is MNHEY and CDR2 is SMNVEV in the germline V gene (reference sequence). The CDR3 runs 16 residues. Unmatched junction bases numbered 5, after V lost 2 bases and J lost 3 bases.

This clonotype was picked up many times. The V call is TRBV6-4, the J call TRBJ2-3; 10 nucleotides line up with TRBD2. The germline gives CDR1 MRHNA, CDR2 SNTAGT. The CDR3 is 15 amino acids. With V trimmed by 2 bases and J by 1 base, 0 bases remained unmatched. The CDR3 coding sequence is TGTGCCAGCAGTGACACTAGCGGGGGCACAGATACGCAGTATTTT. Its translation: CASSDTSGGTDTQYF.

At least ten counts were recorded for this clonotype. The chain employs TRBV5-1 and TRBJ2-1, with 10 bases lining up with TRBD2. The J segment lost 5 bases and the V segment lost 3 bases, leaving 8 bases of the junction unmatched. The V gene's germline CDR1 is SGHRS and CDR2 YFSETQ. The CDR3 runs 16 residues. This CDR3 is CASSSNLAGVHNEQFF. CDR3 nucleotide sequence: TGCGCCAGCAGCTCCAACCTAGCGGGGGTTCACAATGAGCAGTTCTTC.

Ten or more counts support this clonotype. The V and J genes are TRBV5-4 and TRBJ1-6, with no clear D. This CDR3 has 14 amino acids. Trimming stripped 2 bases from V and 8 bases from J, with 11 bases between. Germline V gene sequence: CDR1 SGHNT, CDR2 YYREEE (reference sequence). CDR3 amino acids: CASSFRRADSPLHF. Written as DNA, the CDR3 is TGTGCCAGCAGCTTTCGCCGGGCGGATTCACCCCTCCACTTT.